This T cell receptor beta chain was profiled in a study of OX40 agonist ivuxolimab in advanced cancers. Across the whole study: Ivuxolimab doses were 0.01, 0.1, 0.3, 1.5, 3 or 10 mg/kg every 2 weeks. The dose-escalation cohort was approximately 80% male, with a mean age of 60 years, ranging about 20 to 79.

Sequencing was performed with immunoSEQ multiplex PCR; in TCRdb, only in-frame clones are kept and a portion is missing. The sample yields about 61,000 clones, roughly 87% seen once. Samples of blood were obtained at baseline, on cycle 4 day 1, and on cycle 7 day 1. Germline V gene data show CDR1 as SGHNT and CDR2 as YENEEA. The J segment lost 3 bases and the V segment lost 5 bases, leaving 4 bases of the junction unmatched. The CDR3 spans 13 residues. The sample here was CD4+ or CD8+ T cells sorted from blood, taken in a trial of the OX40 agonist ivuxolimab. The chain links TRBV11-3 to TRBJ2-7; TRBD1 matches at 7 bases. The TCR originated in an adult with an advanced solid tumor such as melanoma, head and neck, liver or kidney cancer. CDR3 bases: TGTGCCAGCAGCCAGGGGACAGTCTACGAGCAGTACTTC. Translated: CASSQGTVYEQYF.